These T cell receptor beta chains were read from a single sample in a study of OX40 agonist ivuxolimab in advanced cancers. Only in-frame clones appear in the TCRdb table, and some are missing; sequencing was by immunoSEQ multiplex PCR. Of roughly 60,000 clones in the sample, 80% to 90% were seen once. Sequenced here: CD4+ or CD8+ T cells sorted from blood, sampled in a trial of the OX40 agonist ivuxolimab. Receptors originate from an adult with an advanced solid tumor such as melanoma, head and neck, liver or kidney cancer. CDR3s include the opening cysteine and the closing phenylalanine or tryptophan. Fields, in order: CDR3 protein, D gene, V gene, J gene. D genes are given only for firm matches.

CDR3 protein: CASSEGDSSGNTIYF
D gene: TRBD1
V gene: TRBV2
J gene: TRBJ1-3

CDR3 protein: CASSQNSLSLEQYF
D gene: -
V gene: TRBV28
J gene: TRBJ2-7

CDR3 protein: CASSLGLAGGPETQYF
D gene: TRBD2
V gene: TRBV5-8
J gene: TRBJ2-5

CDR3 protein: CASSLARASLNEQFF
D gene: -
V gene: TRBV5-1
J gene: TRBJ2-1

CDR3 protein: CASRLSTGSHEQYF
D gene: TRBD1
V gene: TRBV6-1
J gene: TRBJ2-7

CDR3 protein: CASSLRTGGGYTF
D gene: TRBD1
V gene: TRBV7-8
J gene: TRBJ1-2

CDR3 protein: CASSLQVTGTYEQYF
D gene: -
V gene: TRBV11-2
J gene: TRBJ2-7

CDR3 protein: CASSEPVVVDNNQPQHF
D gene: -
V gene: TRBV6-1
J gene: TRBJ1-5

CDR3 protein: CASSDSAQGLNSPLHF
D gene: -
V gene: TRBV28
J gene: TRBJ1-6

CDR3 protein: CASSWRGRDYEQYF
D gene: -
V gene: TRBV6-6
J gene: TRBJ2-7

CDR3 protein: CASRGEGSYGYTF
D gene: -
V gene: TRBV2
J gene: TRBJ1-2

CDR3 protein: CASRRTGGEGYTF
D gene: TRBD1
V gene: TRBV27
J gene: TRBJ1-2

CDR3 protein: CASSLGQGESYNEQFF
D gene: -
V gene: TRBV5-1
J gene: TRBJ2-1

CDR3 protein: CASSLPVRPQFF
D gene: -
V gene: TRBV18
J gene: TRBJ2-1

CDR3 protein: CASSPVGETQYF
D gene: -
V gene: TRBV7-2
J gene: TRBJ2-5

CDR3 protein: CASSYWRGQEQFF
D gene: -
V gene: TRBV6-5
J gene: TRBJ2-1

CDR3 protein: CASSSSAMLNIQYF
D gene: -
V gene: TRBV7-6
J gene: TRBJ2-4

CDR3 protein: CASSYSRGYEQFF
D gene: TRBD1
V gene: TRBV6-5
J gene: TRBJ2-1

CDR3 protein: CASSTPAGAEAFF
D gene: -
V gene: TRBV5-1
J gene: TRBJ1-1

CDR3 protein: CASSLGTTNRDTQYF
D gene: -
V gene: TRBV5-4
J gene: TRBJ2-3

CDR3 protein: CASSTIPGLAGYEQFF
D gene: TRBD2
V gene: TRBV7-3
J gene: TRBJ2-1

CDR3 protein: CASTSGQAYTEAFF
D gene: -
V gene: TRBV27
J gene: TRBJ1-1

CDR3 protein: CASSPQGGANQPQHF
D gene: -
V gene: TRBV18
J gene: TRBJ1-5

CDR3 protein: CASSYGTDSLYGYTF
D gene: TRBD1
V gene: TRBV6-6
J gene: TRBJ1-2

CDR3 protein: CASSPLAVNTEAFF
D gene: -
V gene: TRBV7-9
J gene: TRBJ1-1

CDR3 protein: CAWRRVKGPMFVSDSPLHF
D gene: -
V gene: TRBV30
J gene: TRBJ1-6

CDR3 protein: CASSFTRRVRRTDTQYF
D gene: -
V gene: TRBV5-6
J gene: TRBJ2-3

CDR3 protein: CASSQLRFNEQFF
D gene: -
V gene: TRBV16
J gene: TRBJ2-1

CDR3 protein: CASSPGEGGETQYF
D gene: -
V gene: TRBV25-1
J gene: TRBJ2-5

CDR3 protein: CASSPPGQGFTEAFF
D gene: TRBD1
V gene: TRBV18
J gene: TRBJ1-1

CDR3 protein: CASSPPAGAIMNTEAFF
D gene: -
V gene: TRBV18
J gene: TRBJ1-1

CDR3 protein: CASRTGVTEAFF
D gene: TRBD1
V gene: TRBV6-5
J gene: TRBJ1-1

CDR3 protein: CASSIIPADRGQPQHF
D gene: TRBD1
V gene: TRBV19
J gene: TRBJ1-5